Presented here are 17 T cell receptor beta chains from one specimen sequenced in a study of blood T cell repertoires in COVID-19. Assay: immunoSEQ multiplex PCR; the TCRdb copy retains only in-frame clones and omits some. The table includes 150,000 or so clones, roughly 82% detected once. The sequencing sample was made of peripheral blood. Every receptor here comes from a woman aged 45 to 65 in a cohort sampled during active or convalescent COVID-19.

This chain links TRBV6-5 with TRBJ2-5, with 7 nucleotides matching TRBD2. The ends lost 0 bases at V and 4 bases at J; junction bases unmatched: 5. The length of the CDR3 is 15 residues. The germline CDR1 and CDR2 sequences are MNHEY and SVGAGI. The CDR3 protein is CASSYSLAGVETQYF. CDR3 DNA sequence: TGTGCCAGCAGTTACTCATTGGCGGGGGTAGAGACCCAGTACTTC.

The chain couples TRBV19 to TRBJ2-5; TRBD2 aligns across 7 bases. V trimming: 5 bases; J trimming: 5 bases; junction bases outside the gene matches: 11. Per germline, CDR1 LNHDA and CDR2 SQIVND (reference sequence). The CDR3 length is 15 residues. The CDR3 region is CASSPWGGDRETQYF. CDR3 in DNA: TGTGCCAGTAGTCCCTGGGGGGGAGACCGGGAGACCCAGTACTTC. Filled out from reference TRBV19 and TRBJ2-5, the complete variable domain reads DGGITQSPKYLFRKEGQNVTLSCEQNLNHDAMYWYRQDPGQGLRLIYYSQIVNDFQKGDIAEGYSVSREKKESFPLTVTSAQKNPTAFYLCASSPWGGDRETQYFGPGTRLLVL.

V gene TRBV6-5 combines with J gene TRBJ2-5; 7 bases line up with TRBD2. Germline V CDR1 and CDR2: MNHEY, SVGAGI. J lost 4 bases, V lost 0 bases, and 2 bases had no gene match. The CDR3 has 14 residues. CDR3 residues: CASSYSRGGETQYF. CDR3 DNA: TGTGCCAGCAGTTACTCTCGCGGGGGAGAGACCCAGTACTTC.

This chain uses TRBV5-6 with TRBJ2-2; TRBD1 agrees at 7 bases. Germline loops: CDR1 SGHDT, CDR2 YYEEEE. The J segment lost 1 base and the V segment lost 5 bases, leaving 11 bases of the junction unmatched. CDR3 length: 17 residues. CDR3 protein: CASSSKIRDRNTGELFF. The CDR3, as DNA: TGTGCCAGCAGTAGCAAGATCCGGGACAGGAACACCGGGGAGCTGTTTTTT. Full variable domain (remainder filled in from reference TRBV5-6 and TRBJ2-2): DAGVTQSPTHLIKTRGQQVTLRCSPKSGHDTVSWYQQALGQGPQFIFQYYEEEERQRGNFPDRFSGHQFPNYSSELNVNALLLGDSALYLCASSSKIRDRNTGELFFGEGSRLTVL.

The V call is TRBV7-9, the J call TRBJ2-1; TRBD2 might be the D (5 bases). V lost 8 bases and J 10 bases, leaving 12 bases between the germline ends. This CDR3 has 11 residues. Germline values: CDR1 SEHNR, CDR2 FQNEAQ (reference sequence). In DNA form, the CDR3 reads TGTGCCAGCCACGTCACGGGGGAGCAGTTCTTC. It yields the protein CASHVTGEQFF. The variable domain in full, completed from reference TRBV7-9 and TRBJ2-1, reads DTGVSQNPRHKITKRGQNVTFRCDPISEHNRLYWYRQTLGQGPEFLTYFQNEAQLEKSRLLSDRFSAERPKGSFSTLEIQRTEQGDSAMYLCASHVTGEQFFGPGTRLTVL.

The chain is built from TRBV10-3 and TRBJ2-3, with 7 bases aligning to TRBD1. CDR1 and CDR2 (germline): ENHRY, SYGVKD. J was trimmed by 0 bases and V by 0 bases; bases with no gene match: 3. CDR3 length: 16 residues. The CDR3 here is CAISESGQASTDTQYF. CDR3 in DNA: TGTGCCATCAGTGAGTCCGGACAGGCTAGCACAGATACGCAGTATTTT.

The genes are TRBV25-1 and TRBJ2-7; weak D call: TRBD2 (6 bases). V was trimmed by 2 bases and J by 2 bases, leaving 10 bases between them. This CDR3 has 14 residues. The germline CDR1 and CDR2 sequences are MGHDK and SYGVNS. In nucleotides, the CDR3 is TGTGCCAGCAGTGAAGGAGGGCAGGCCTACGAGCAGTACTTC. Its translation: CASSEGGQAYEQYF.

This chain joins TRBV6-5 and TRBJ1-5, with TRBD1 matching 7 bases. This CDR3 has 15 residues. The germline V gene encodes CDR1 MNHEY and CDR2 SVGAGI. Losses at the gene ends were 7 bases for V and 2 bases for J; bases not matched to a gene: 8. CDR3 coding DNA: TGTGCCAGCACCTATATTACAGGGGGCAATCAGCCCCAGCATTTT. Translating it yields CASTYITGGNQPQHF.

The rearrangement uses TRBV4-3 and TRBJ1-4, with D perhaps matching TRBD1 (5 bases). Germline V gene sequence: CDR1 LGHNA, CDR2 YSLEER. The CDR3 is made up of 13 amino acids. V was shortened by 0 bases and J by 11 bases, with 10 bases between the two germline ends. The CDR3 loop reads CASSQDAGDKLFF. The CDR3 coding sequence is TGCGCCAGCAGCCAAGATGCGGGGGACAAACTGTTTTTT.

V and J are TRBV10-3 and TRBJ1-5; tentative D call: TRBD1 (6 bases). V was clipped by 2 bases and J by 1 base, with 15 bases between them. Per germline, CDR1 ENHRY and CDR2 SYGVKD. CDR3 length: 17 amino acids. This chain's CDR3 is CAISELKIQGSNQPQHF. The CDR3 nucleotides read TGTGCCATCAGTGAGCTGAAAATACAGGGAAGCAATCAGCCCCAGCATTTT.

The V call is TRBV2, the J call TRBJ2-2, with a weak D call TRBD1 (5 bases). Germline CDR1 and CDR2: SNHLY and FYNNEI. Trimming stripped 4 bases from V and 2 bases from J, with 8 bases between. The CDR3 is 14 residues long. The CDR3 loop reads CASSADSNTGELFF. CDR3 sequence (DNA): TGTGCCAGCAGTGCTGACAGTAACACCGGGGAGCTGTTTTTT. Combining the CDR3 with reference TRBV2 and TRBJ2-2 gives the whole variable domain EPEVTQTPSHQVTQMGQEVILRCVPISNHLYFYWYRQILGQKVEFLVSFYNNEISEKSEIFDDQFSVERPDGSNFTLKIRSTKLEDSAMYFCASSADSNTGELFFGEGSRLTVL.

This clone appeared once. The CDR3 protein is CASSPRQQETQYF. The CDR3 bases are TGTGCCAGCTCACCAAGACAGCAAGAGACCCAGTACTTC. The J gene is TRBJ2-5, the V gene TRBV18; possibly TRBD1 for D (5 bases). Deletions cut 2 bases from V and 2 bases from J, with 6 bases between. The germline CDR1 and CDR2 sequences are KGHSH and LQKENI. This CDR3 spans 13 amino acids.

This clone was seen just once. This chain joins TRBV7-6 and TRBJ2-5, with TRBD1 matching 10 bases. Germline trimming cut 1 base from V and 4 bases from J; bases unmatched to any gene: 3. The length of the CDR3 is 15 residues. Germline V lookup: CDR1 SGHVS, CDR2 FNYEAQ. The CDR3 loop is CASSLGGTGVETQYF. The CDR3 nucleotides are TGTGCCAGCAGCTTAGGAGGGACAGGGGTAGAGACCCAGTACTTC.

DNA of the CDR3: TGTGCCAGCAGTCGGGCGGGGGGGGTGCGAAACACCATATATTTT. Translated: CASSRAGGVRNTIYF. The V call is TRBV27, the J call TRBJ1-3, with TRBD1 as a possible D gene (5 bases). Germline V gene sequence: CDR1 MNHEY, CDR2 SMNVEV (reference sequence). This CDR3 contains 15 residues. Trimming pared 5 bases from V and 5 bases from J, leaving 16 bases between.

The rearrangement links TRBV12-5 to TRBJ1-2; D possibly corresponds to TRBD1 (6 bases). The CDR3 runs to 17 residues. Between the trimmed V and J ends, which lost 2 bases and 6 bases, there was a span of 22 bases. Germline values: CDR1 LGHNT, CDR2 FRNRAP. In nucleotides, the CDR3 is TGTGCTAGTGGTTTGAGAAACAGGGAAATCGTCGTCCATGGCTACACCTTC. Translated, it gives CASGLRNREIVVHGYTF.

The chain employs TRBV5-1 and TRBJ2-7, with 9 positions matching TRBD2. After removal of 4 bases from V and 1 base from J, the junction contained 9 bases not matched to a gene. The germline V gene encodes CDR1 SGHRS and CDR2 YFSETQ. The CDR3 runs 16 residues. Here the CDR3 DNA reads TGCGCCAGCAGCCTAAGTCCGGGACTAGCTTCCTACGAGCAGTACTTC. Amino acid sequence: CASSLSPGLASYEQYF.

The chain joins TRBV5-1 to TRBJ2-7; 7 positions agree with TRBD1. J lost 3 bases, V lost 4 bases, and 4 bases had no gene match. Germline V gene lookup returns CDR1 SGHRS and CDR2 YFSETQ. CDR3 length: 13 residues. This chain's CDR3 is CASSMDRNYEQYF. DNA for the CDR3: TGCGCCAGCAGCATGGACAGGAACTACGAGCAGTACTTC.